This T cell receptor (beta chain) was sequenced for a study of spatial heterogeneity in lung cancer. Study-level information: The follow-up PBMC samples were sequenced whenever they were available. The median time to follow-up was 2 to 3 years after resection. Sequencing consistently turned up more beta-chain sequences than alpha-chain sequences.

The time point denotes: blood at routine non-recurrence follow-up after resection. The authors sequenced whole RNA from tumor, nontumor lung or frozen PBMC without sorting. This clonotype was counted many times. TCRdb re-called the 5' RACE reads with MiXCR, one entry per CDR3 protein. This table has roughly 120,000 distinct CDR3 sequences, 12% appearing once. Germline CDR1 SGHTA, CDR2 FQGNSA. This CDR3 is built from 15 residues. V was trimmed by 3 bases and J by 1 base, leaving 11 bases between them. The TCR comes from a male donor with early-stage non-small cell lung cancer. The chain links TRBV7-2 to TRBJ2-3; D is uncertain. The source was PBMCs, collected at follow-up. This CDR3 reads CASSLVASGTDTQYF. CDR3 DNA sequence: TGTGCCAGCAGCTTGGTAGCATCGGGCACAGATACGCAGTATTTT.